Sequencing of this T cell receptor beta chain was carried out in a study of blood T cell repertoires in COVID-19. Libraries were prepared by immunoSEQ multiplex PCR; TCRdb keeps only in-frame clonotypes and omits some of them. In the table there are about 480,000 clones, nearly 90% of which are singletons. Trimming cost V 4 bases and J 7 bases; bases outside gene matches: 11. CDR3 length equals 17 residues. CDR1 and CDR2 (germline): SGHTA, FQGNSA. The sequence was collected from a man aged 18 to 30 with COVID-19, enrolled during active disease. The specimen sequenced was peripheral blood. The chain employs TRBV7-2 and TRBJ2-1; 12 bases are a match to TRBD2. CDR3 coding DNA: TGTGCCAGCAGCTCTATCCGACTAGCGGGAGTAAAGAATGAGCAGTTCTTC. Its translation: CASSSIRLAGVKNEQFF.